This T cell receptor beta chain comes out of a study of blood T cell repertoires in COVID-19. Across the study: Samples came from the United States, Italy and Spain, spanning acute and convalescent COVID-19. PBMCs, B-cell-depleted T cells, or T cells provided the cDNA or gDNA that made up the material.

How the authors handled the data: Nucleated cell counts were estimated from reference gene primer amplification. Sequenced by immunoSEQ multiplex PCR; TCRdb stores in-frame clones only, minus some. V and J calls and clone size come straight from that table; D and trimming were deduced from the DNA. This table holds about 91,000 clones, approximately 78% found once. The CDR3 length is 18 residues. The V end lost 0 bases, the J end lost 1 base, and 18 bases lay between the germline ends. Germline lookup yields CDR1 SGDLS and CDR2 YYNGEE. The chain recombines TRBV9 with TRBJ2-3, with D possibly TRBD1 on 6 matching bases. This TCR was recovered from a man aged 45-65 years with active or convalescent COVID-19. The sequencing sample was made of peripheral blood. For the CDR3, the DNA is TGTGCCAGCAGCGTAGCCGTACAACAGGGATGGGGCACAGATACGCAGTATTTT. It specifies CASSVAVQQGWGTDTQYF.